A selection of T cell receptor beta chains follows, all from one sample in a study of cytomegalovirus exposure and HLA in healthy donors. Sequencing used immunoSEQ multiplex PCR; TCRdb keeps in-frame clones, though not all of them. Altogether about 160,000 clones are present, roughly 80% being singletons, with the ten largest covering approximately 1.5%. Sequencing input: PBMCs. These receptor sequences come from a male donor in good health and CMV-seronegative. Both conserved end residues are part of each CDR3. A D gene is named only where the DNA matches it firmly. A row's size may be missing; if present it is once, few, many or a size class.

d_call	v_call	cdr3_length	clone_size	j_call	cdr3_aa	cdr3_nt
NA	TRBV6-5	14	NA	TRBJ1-6	CASSYGGANSPLHF	TGTGCCAGCAGTTACGGAGGCGCTAATTCACCCCTCCACTTT
TRBD1	TRBV7-3	13	NA	TRBJ2-5	CASSLGTEETQYF	TGTGCCAGCAGCTTAGGGACAGAAGAGACCCAGTACTTC
NA	TRBV6-5	13	few	TRBJ1-2	CASSSRGSYGYTF	TGTGCCAGCAGTTCCAGAGGGAGCTATGGCTACACCTTC
TRBD1	TRBV7-6	15	NA	TRBJ2-2	CASSLGTGNTGELFF	TGTGCCAGCAGCTTGGGGACAGGGAACACCGGGGAGCTGTTTTTT
TRBD1	TRBV19	11	NA	TRBJ1-1	CATDQGVGAFF	TGTGCCACCGATCAGGGGGTCGGGGCTTTCTTT
NA	TRBV30	15	NA	TRBJ2-6	CAWSVSSSGANVLTF	TGTGCCTGGAGTGTATCTAGCTCTGGGGCCAACGTCCTGACTTTC
NA	TRBV6-5	13	NA	TRBJ1-2	CASSKRGEGGYTF	TGTGCCAGCAGCAAAAGAGGTGAAGGTGGCTACACCTTC
NA	TRBV4-1	14	NA	TRBJ1-2	CASSRETDLYGYTF	TGCGCCAGCAGCCGAGAGACAGATCTCTATGGCTACACCTTC
NA	TRBV19	15	NA	TRBJ2-1	CASSIVLGSGDEQFF	TGTGCCAGTAGTATAGTCCTCGGGAGTGGAGATGAGCAGTTCTTC
NA	TRBV4-1	14	NA	TRBJ2-5	CASSQEDYQETQYF	TGCGCCAGCAGCCAAGAGGACTACCAAGAGACCCAGTACTTC
TRBD2	TRBV4-3	15	once	TRBJ2-5	CASSHIAGVQETQYF	TGCGCCAGCAGCCATATAGCGGGGGTCCAAGAGACCCAGTACTTC
NA	TRBV11-3	15	few	TRBJ2-2	CASSLGNQGTGELFF	TGTGCCAGCAGCTTAGGGAACCAGGGAACCGGGGAGCTGTTTTTT
TRBD1	TRBV19	15	NA	TRBJ1-1	CASSVDRGGNTEAFF	TGTGCCAGTAGTGTTGACAGGGGGGGGAACACTGAAGCTTTCTTT
NA	TRBV19	16	NA	TRBJ1-5	CASSIGGSKSNQPQHF	TGTGCCAGTAGTATAGGAGGGTCGAAGAGCAATCAGCCCCAGCATTTT
TRBD1	TRBV6-6	14	NA	TRBJ2-7	CASSHRGQTYEQYF	TGTGCCAGCAGCCACAGGGGGCAAACCTACGAGCAGTACTTC
TRBD1	TRBV19	14	NA	TRBJ1-5	CASNTRGRGQPQHF	TGTGCCAGTAACACCAGGGGGCGAGGCCAGCCCCAGCATTTT
NA	TRBV6-5	15	NA	TRBJ1-6	CASSGEGGTNSPLHF	TGTGCCAGCAGTGGGGAGGGAGGGACTAATTCACCCCTCCACTTT
TRBD1	TRBV9	15	NA	TRBJ1-5	CASSGTGGDNQPQHF	TGTGCCAGCAGCGGGACAGGGGGGGACAATCAGCCCCAGCATTTT
TRBD1	TRBV14	15	NA	TRBJ1-1	CASSQYRDRGFEAFF	TGTGCCAGCAGCCAGTATCGGGACAGGGGTTTTGAAGCTTTCTTT
NA	TRBV4-1	17	NA	TRBJ2-3	CASSQEKTGGAADTQYF	TGCGCCAGCAGCCAAGAGAAGACTGGGGGGGCCGCAGATACGCAGTATTTT
TRBD1	TRBV28	16	NA	TRBJ1-5	CASSPTKGAEGQPQHF	TGTGCCAGCAGCCCAACCAAGGGGGCTGAGGGGCAGCCCCAGCATTTT
TRBD2	TRBV9	15	NA	TRBJ2-3	CASSKAGAGTDTQYF	TGTGCCAGCAGCAAAGCGGGGGCGGGCACAGATACGCAGTATTTT
TRBD1	TRBV19	12	NA	TRBJ1-2	CASSFGTGDYTF	TGTGCCAGTAGTTTCGGGACAGGGGACTACACCTTC
TRBD2	TRBV25-1	16	NA	TRBJ2-4	CASSGTSALAKNIQYF	TGTGCCAGCTCCGGGACTAGCGCCCTAGCCAAAAACATTCAGTACTTC
NA	TRBV6-5	13	NA	TRBJ1-3	CASSSPGSNTIYF	TGTGCCAGCAGTTCCCCCGGTAGCAACACCATATATTTT
TRBD2	TRBV7-9	17	once	TRBJ2-1	CASSSPGMTSGANEQFF	TGTGCCAGCAGCTCCCCAGGAATGACTAGCGGGGCCAATGAGCAGTTCTTC
TRBD2	TRBV30	13	NA	TRBJ2-5	CAWKASGSETQYF	TGTGCCTGGAAGGCTAGCGGGAGTGAGACCCAGTACTTC
TRBD1	TRBV29-1	15	NA	TRBJ2-2	CSATGGSRYTGELFF	TGCAGCGCCACAGGGGGCAGTCGATACACCGGGGAGCTGTTTTTT
NA	TRBV29-1	12	NA	TRBJ2-7	CSVTGNSYEQYF	TGCAGCGTCACAGGGAACTCCTACGAGCAGTACTTC
NA	TRBV19	16	NA	TRBJ2-2	CASSSGLGTNTGELFF	TGTGCCAGTAGTTCTGGACTCGGGACGAACACCGGGGAGCTGTTTTTT
TRBD1	TRBV12-5	15	once	TRBJ2-7	CASGSHGTGGYEQYF	TGTGCTAGTGGGAGTCATGGGACAGGGGGCTACGAGCAGTACTTC
TRBD2	TRBV30	18	NA	TRBJ2-1	CAWSVESPSGDSYNEQFF	TGTGCCTGGAGTGTAGAGTCTCCTAGCGGGGACTCCTACAATGAGCAGTTCTTC
TRBD2	TRBV6-1	14	NA	TRBJ2-7	CASRPSGSFYEQYF	TGTGCCAGCAGGCCTAGCGGGAGTTTCTACGAGCAGTACTTC
TRBD1	TRBV6-5	14	NA	TRBJ1-1	CASSYSGQDATAFF	TGTGCCAGCAGTTACTCCGGACAGGACGCGACAGCTTTCTTT
NA	TRBV5-8	14	NA	TRBJ2-3	CASSSGTSTDTQYF	TGTGCCAGCAGCTCGGGTACTAGCACAGATACGCAGTATTTT
TRBD2	TRBV7-9	15	NA	TRBJ2-1	CASTLGLAGEIPQFF	TGTGCCAGCACCCTAGGACTAGCGGGGGAGATACCACAGTTCTTC
NA	TRBV15	15	NA	TRBJ2-2	CATSRVQGGVGELFF	TGTGCCACCAGCAGAGTACAGGGGGGGGTCGGGGAGCTGTTTTTT